A few counts support the clone carrying this TCR beta chain. Its matching antigen is unknown. The sample belongs to a study of beta chain features in type 1 diabetes. Study-wide results and limits: Still unanswered here is whether HLA type influences TCRB rearrangement. Sequencing from cDNA could over-represent high-TCR-expressing cells.

Between the trimmed V and J ends, which lost 5 bases and 2 bases, there was a span of 22 bases. The germline gives CDR1 SGHAT, CDR2 FQNNGV. The CDR3 sequence is 17 residues long. Of the isolated RNA, all was reverse transcribed, and so the sequenced material was expressed TCRB transcripts. Naive, central memory and regulatory T cell samples averaged about 3.57 million immunoSEQ reads each. Libraries were prepared by immunoSEQ multiplex PCR; TCRdb keeps only in-frame clonotypes and omits some of them. The top ten clones hold over 2% of a sample with 150,000 to 160,000 clones, over 8.5% of them seen once.

The J gene is TRBJ2-7, the V gene TRBV11-2; D may match TRBD1 or TRBD2 (5 bases each). Sequenced input: central memory CD4+ T cells from blood. The source of this sequence is a man aged 18 to 30 in good health. This chain's CDR3 is CASSPLRGASSPYEQYF. CDR3 bases: TGTGCCAGCAGCCCGTTACGAGGGGCCTCCTCGCCCTACGAGCAGTACTTC.